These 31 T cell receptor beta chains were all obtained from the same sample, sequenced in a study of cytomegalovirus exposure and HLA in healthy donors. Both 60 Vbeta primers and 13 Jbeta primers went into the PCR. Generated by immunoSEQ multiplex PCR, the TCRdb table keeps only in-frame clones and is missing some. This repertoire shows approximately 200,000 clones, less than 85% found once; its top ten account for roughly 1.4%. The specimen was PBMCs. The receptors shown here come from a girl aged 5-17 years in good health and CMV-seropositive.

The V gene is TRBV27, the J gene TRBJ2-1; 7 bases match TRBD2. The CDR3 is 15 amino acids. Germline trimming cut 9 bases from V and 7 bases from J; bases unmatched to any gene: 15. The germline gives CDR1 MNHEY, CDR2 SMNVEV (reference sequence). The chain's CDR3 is CASALTGGAWNEQFF. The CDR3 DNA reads TGTGCCAGTGCTTTAACGGGGGGAGCGTGGAATGAGCAGTTCTTC.

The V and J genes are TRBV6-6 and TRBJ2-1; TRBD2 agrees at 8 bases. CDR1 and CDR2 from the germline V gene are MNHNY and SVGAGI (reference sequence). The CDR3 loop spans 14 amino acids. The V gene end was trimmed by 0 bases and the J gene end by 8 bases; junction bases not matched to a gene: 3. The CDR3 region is CASSYSAAGDEQFF. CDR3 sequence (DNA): TGTGCCAGCAGTTACTCCGCAGCGGGGGATGAGCAGTTCTTC.

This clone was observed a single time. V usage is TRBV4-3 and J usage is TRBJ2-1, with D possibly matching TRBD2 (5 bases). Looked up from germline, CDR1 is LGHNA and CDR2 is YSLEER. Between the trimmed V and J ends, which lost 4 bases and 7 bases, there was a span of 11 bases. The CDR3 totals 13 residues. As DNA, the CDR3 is TGCGCCAGCAGCCCCGGGGTGATGAATGAGCAGTTCTTC. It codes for CASSPGVMNEQFF.

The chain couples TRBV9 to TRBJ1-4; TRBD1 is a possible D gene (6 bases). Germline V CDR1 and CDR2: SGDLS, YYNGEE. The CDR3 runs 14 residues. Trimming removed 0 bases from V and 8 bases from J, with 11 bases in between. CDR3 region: CASSVDVGAEKLFF. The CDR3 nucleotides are TGTGCCAGCAGCGTAGATGTGGGGGCCGAAAAACTGTTTTTT.

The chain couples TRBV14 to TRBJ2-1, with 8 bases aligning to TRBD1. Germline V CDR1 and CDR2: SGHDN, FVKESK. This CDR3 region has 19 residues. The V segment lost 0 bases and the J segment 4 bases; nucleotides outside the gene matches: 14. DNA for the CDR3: TGTGCCAGCAGCCAAGAAGTTGGGACAGGCGTTTGGGGGTACAATGAGCAGTTCTTC. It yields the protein CASSQEVGTGVWGYNEQFF.

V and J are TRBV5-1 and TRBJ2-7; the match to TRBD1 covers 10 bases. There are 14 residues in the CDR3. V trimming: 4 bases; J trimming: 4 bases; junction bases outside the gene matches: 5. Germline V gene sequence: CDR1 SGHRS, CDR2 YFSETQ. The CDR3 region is CASSRTGGPYEQYF. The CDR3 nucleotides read TGCGCCAGCAGCAGGACAGGGGGGCCTTACGAGCAGTACTTC.

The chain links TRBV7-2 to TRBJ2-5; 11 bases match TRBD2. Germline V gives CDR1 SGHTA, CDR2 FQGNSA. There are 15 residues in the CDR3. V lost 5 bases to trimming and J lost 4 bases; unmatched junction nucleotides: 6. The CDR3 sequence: CASSAVAGGPETQYF. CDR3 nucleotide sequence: TGTGCCAGCAGCGCAGTAGCGGGGGGGCCAGAGACCCAGTACTTC. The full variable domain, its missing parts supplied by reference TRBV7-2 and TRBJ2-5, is GAGVSQSPSNKVTEKGKDVELRCDPISGHTALYWYRQSLGQGLEFLIYFQGNSAPDKSGLPSDRFSAERTGGSVSTLTIQRTQQEDSAVYLCASSAVAGGPETQYFGPGTRLLVL.

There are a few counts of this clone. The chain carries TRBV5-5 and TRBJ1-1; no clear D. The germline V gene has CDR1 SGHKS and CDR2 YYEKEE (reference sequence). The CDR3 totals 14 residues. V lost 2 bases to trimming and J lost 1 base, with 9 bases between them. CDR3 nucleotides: TGTGCCAGCAGCTTAAAACATGCGAACACTGAAGCTTTCTTT. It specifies CASSLKHANTEAFF.

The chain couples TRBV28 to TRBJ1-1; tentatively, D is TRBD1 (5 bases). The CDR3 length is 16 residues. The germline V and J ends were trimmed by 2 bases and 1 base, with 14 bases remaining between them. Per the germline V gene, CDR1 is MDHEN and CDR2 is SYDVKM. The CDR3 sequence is CASSLVTGKGNTEAFF. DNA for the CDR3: TGTGCCAGCAGTTTAGTAACAGGAAAGGGGAACACTGAAGCTTTCTTT.

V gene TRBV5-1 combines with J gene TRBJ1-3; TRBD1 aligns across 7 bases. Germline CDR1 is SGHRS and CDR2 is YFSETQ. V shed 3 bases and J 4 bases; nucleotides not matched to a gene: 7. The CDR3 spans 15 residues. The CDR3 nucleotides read TGCGCCAGCAGCTCCGGGACAGCCGACGGAAACACCATATATTTT. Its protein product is CASSSGTADGNTIYF.

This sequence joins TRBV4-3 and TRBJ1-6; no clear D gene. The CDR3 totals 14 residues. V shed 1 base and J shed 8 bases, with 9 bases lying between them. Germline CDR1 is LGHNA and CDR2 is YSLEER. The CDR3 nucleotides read TGCGCCAGCAGCCAAGTGGGAGGGTATTCACCCCTCCACTTT. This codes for CASSQVGGYSPLHF.

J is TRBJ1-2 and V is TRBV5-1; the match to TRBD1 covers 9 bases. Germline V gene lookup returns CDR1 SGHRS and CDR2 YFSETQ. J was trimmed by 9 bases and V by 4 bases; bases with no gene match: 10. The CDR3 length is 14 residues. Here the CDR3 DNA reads TGCGCCAGCAGCCTACCGGGACAGGGTGTTAGCTACACCTTC. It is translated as CASSLPGQGVSYTF.

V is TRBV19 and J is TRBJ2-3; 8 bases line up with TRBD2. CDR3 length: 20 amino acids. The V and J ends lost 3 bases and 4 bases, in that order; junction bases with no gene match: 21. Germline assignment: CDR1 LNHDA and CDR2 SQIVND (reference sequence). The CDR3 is CASSIRVKVVGTSRADTQYF. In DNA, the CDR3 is TGTGCCAGTAGTATTAGGGTTAAAGTGGTCGGGACTAGTAGGGCAGATACGCAGTATTTT.

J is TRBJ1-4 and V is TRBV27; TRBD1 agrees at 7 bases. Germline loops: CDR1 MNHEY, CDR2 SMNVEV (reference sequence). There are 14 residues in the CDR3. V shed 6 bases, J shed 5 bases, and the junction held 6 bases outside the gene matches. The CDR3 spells CASRLGTENEKLFF. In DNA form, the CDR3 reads TGTGCCAGCAGACTTGGGACAGAGAATGAAAAACTGTTTTTT.

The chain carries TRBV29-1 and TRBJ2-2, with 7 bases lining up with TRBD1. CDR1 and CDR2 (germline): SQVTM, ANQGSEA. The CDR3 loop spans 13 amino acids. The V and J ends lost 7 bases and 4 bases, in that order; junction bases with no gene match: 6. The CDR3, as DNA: TGCAGCGCCCCGGGACAGTCCACCGGGGAGCTGTTTTTT. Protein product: CSAPGQSTGELFF.

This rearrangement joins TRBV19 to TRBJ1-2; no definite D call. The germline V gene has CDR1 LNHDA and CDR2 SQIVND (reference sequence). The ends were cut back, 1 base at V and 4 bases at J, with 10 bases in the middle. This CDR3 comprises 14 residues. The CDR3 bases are TGTGCCAGTAGTATAGGACTAGGGAGCTATGGCTACACCTTC. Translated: CASSIGLGSYGYTF.

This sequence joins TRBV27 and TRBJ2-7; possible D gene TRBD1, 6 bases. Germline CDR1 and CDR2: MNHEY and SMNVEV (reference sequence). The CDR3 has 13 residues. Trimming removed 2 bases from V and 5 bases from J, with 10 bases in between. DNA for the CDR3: TGTGCCAGCAGTTTAGCAGGGGTCCACGAGCAGTACTTC. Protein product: CASSLAGVHEQYF.

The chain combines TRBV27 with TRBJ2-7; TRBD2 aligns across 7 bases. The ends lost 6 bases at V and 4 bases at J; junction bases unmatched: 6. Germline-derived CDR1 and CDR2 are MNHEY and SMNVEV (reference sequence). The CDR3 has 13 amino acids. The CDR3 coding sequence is TGTGCCAGCAGAAGGGCTAGCGGTTACGAGCAGTACTTC. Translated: CASRRASGYEQYF.

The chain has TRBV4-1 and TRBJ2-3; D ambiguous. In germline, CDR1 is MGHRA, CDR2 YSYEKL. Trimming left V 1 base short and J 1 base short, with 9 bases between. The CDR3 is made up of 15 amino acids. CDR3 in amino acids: CASSQVLLGTDTQYF. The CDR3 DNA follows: TGCGCCAGCAGCCAAGTTCTATTAGGCACAGATACGCAGTATTTT.

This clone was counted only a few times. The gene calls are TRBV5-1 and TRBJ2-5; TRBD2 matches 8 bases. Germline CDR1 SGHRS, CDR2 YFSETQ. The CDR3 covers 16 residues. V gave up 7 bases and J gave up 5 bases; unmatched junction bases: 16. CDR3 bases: TGCGCCAGCTGCTCCACGGGGGGGCCCGGATGGGAGACCCAGTACTTC. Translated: CASCSTGGPGWETQYF.

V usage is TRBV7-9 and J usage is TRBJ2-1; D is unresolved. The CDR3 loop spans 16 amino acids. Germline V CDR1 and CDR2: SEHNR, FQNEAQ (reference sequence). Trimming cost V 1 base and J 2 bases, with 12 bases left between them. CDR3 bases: TGTGCCAGCAGCTTAGACCCCAGATTAACCTACAATGAGCAGTTCTTC. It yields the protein CASSLDPRLTYNEQFF.

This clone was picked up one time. CDR3 protein: CASSPSRLSSYEQYF. CDR3 sequence (DNA): TGTGCCAGCAGCCCAAGCCGTTTAAGCTCCTACGAGCAGTACTTC. The gene calls are TRBV7-8 and TRBJ2-7; D is ambiguous. Germline V lookup: CDR1 SGHVS, CDR2 FQNEAQ. Trimming shortened V by 5 bases and J by 0 bases, and 14 bases separated the two germline ends. CDR3 size: 15 residues.

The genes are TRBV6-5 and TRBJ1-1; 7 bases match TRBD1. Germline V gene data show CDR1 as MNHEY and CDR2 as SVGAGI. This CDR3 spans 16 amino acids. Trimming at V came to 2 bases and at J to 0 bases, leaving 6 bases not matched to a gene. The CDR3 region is CASSYVGGQMNTEAFF. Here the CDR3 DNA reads TGTGCCAGCAGTTACGTAGGGGGCCAAATGAACACTGAAGCTTTCTTT.

The CDR3 coding sequence is TGTGCCGGGGGGGGACGGACCTCTGGGGCCAACGTCCTGACTTTC. Translated, it gives CAGGGRTSGANVLTF. This rearrangement joins TRBV2 to TRBJ2-6, with 7 bases that match TRBD2. Losses at the gene ends were 11 bases for V and 0 bases for J; bases not matched to a gene: 7. CDR3 length equals 15 residues. The germline V gene encodes CDR1 SNHLY and CDR2 FYNNEI.

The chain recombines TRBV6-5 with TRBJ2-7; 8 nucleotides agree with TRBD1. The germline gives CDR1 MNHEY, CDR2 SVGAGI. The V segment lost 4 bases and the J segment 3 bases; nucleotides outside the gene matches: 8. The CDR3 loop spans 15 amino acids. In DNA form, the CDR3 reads TGTGCCAGCAGTTCCGGGACAGGTCCCTACTACGAGCAGTACTTC. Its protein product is CASSSGTGPYYEQYF.

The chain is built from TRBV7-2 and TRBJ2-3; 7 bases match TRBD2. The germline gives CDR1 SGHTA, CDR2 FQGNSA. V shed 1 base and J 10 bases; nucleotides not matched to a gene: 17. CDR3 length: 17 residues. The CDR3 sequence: CASSLVGGWGDTAPQYF. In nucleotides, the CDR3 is TGTGCCAGCAGCTTAGTGGGGGGGTGGGGAGACACAGCGCCGCAGTATTTT. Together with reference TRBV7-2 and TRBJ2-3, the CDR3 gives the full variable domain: GAGVSQSPSNKVTEKGKDVELRCDPISGHTALYWYRQSLGQGLEFLIYFQGNSAPDKSGLPSDRFSAERTGGSVSTLTIQRTQQEDSAVYLCASSLVGGWGDTAPQYFGPGTRLTVL.

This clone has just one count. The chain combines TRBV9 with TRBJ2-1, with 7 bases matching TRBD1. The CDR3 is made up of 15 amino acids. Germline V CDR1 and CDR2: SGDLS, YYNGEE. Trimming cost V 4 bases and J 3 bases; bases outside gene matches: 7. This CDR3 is CASSSGQALYNEQFF. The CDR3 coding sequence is TGTGCCAGCAGCTCCGGACAGGCTCTCTACAATGAGCAGTTCTTC.

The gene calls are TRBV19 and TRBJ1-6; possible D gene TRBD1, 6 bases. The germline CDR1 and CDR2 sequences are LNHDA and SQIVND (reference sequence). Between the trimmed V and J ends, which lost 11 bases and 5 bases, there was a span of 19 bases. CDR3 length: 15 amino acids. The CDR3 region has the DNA TGTGCCGCCAGCCCGGCACAGGGCGATAATTCACCCCTCCACTTT. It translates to CAASPAQGDNSPLHF. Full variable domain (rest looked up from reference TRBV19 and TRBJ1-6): DGGITQSPKYLFRKEGQNVTLSCEQNLNHDAMYWYRQDPGQGLRLIYYSQIVNDFQKGDIAEGYSVSREKKESFPLTVTSAQKNPTAFYLCAASPAQGDNSPLHFGNGTRLTVT.

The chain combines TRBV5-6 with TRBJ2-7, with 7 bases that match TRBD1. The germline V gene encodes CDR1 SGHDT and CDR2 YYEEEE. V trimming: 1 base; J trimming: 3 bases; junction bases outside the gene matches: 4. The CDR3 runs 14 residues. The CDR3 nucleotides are TGTGCCAGCAGCTTGTCCCCAGGGGGCTACGAGCAGTACTTC. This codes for CASSLSPGGYEQYF.

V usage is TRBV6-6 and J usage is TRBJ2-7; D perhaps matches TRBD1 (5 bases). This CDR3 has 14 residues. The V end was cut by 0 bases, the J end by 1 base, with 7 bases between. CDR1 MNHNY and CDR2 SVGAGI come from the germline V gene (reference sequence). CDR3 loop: CASSYSDMSYEQYF. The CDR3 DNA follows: TGTGCCAGCAGTTACTCGGACATGTCCTACGAGCAGTACTTC.

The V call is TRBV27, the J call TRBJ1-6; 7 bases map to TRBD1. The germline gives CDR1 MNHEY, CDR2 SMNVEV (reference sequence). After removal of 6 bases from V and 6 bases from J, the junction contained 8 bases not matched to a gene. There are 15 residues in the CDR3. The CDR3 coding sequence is TGTGCCAGCAGCCGCAGGGGGGTGAGTAATTCACCCCTCCACTTT. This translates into CASSRRGVSNSPLHF.